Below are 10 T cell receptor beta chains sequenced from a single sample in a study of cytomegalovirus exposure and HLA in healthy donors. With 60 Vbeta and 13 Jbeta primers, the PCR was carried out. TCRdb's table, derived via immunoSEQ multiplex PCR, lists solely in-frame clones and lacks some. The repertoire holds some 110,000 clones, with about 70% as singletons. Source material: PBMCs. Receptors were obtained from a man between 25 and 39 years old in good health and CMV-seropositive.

The CDR3 region is CASSEGGLAGGELFF. In nucleotides, the CDR3 is TGTGCCAGCAGTGAAGGCGGGTTAGCCGGCGGGGAGCTGTTTTTT. The gene calls are TRBV6-1 and TRBJ2-2, with D maybe TRBD2 (5 bases). Trimming took off 1 base at V and 7 bases at J, with 13 bases between the two ends. The CDR3 consists of 15 residues. The germline gives CDR1 MNHNS, CDR2 SASEGT.

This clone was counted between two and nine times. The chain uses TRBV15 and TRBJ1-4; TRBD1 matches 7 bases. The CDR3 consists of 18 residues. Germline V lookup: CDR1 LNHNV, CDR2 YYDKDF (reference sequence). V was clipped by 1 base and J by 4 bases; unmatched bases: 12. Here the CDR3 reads CATSRVHGTASRNEKLFF. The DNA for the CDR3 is TGTGCCACCAGCAGAGTACACGGGACAGCTAGCCGTAATGAAAAACTGTTTTTT. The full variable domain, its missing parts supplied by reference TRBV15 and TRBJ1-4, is DAMVIQNPRYQVTQFGKPVTLSCSQTLNHNVMYWYQQKSSQAPKLLFHYYDKDFNNEADTPDNFQSRRPNTSFCFLDIRSPGLGDTAMYLCATSRVHGTASRNEKLFFGSGTQLSVL.

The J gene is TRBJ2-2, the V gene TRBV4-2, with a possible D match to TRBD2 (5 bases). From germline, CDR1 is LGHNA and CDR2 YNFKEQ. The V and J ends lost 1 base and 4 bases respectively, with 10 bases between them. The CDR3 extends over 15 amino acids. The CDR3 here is CASSQGNSVTGELFF. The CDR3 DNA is TGTGCCAGCAGCCAAGGGAATAGCGTCACCGGGGAGCTGTTTTTT.

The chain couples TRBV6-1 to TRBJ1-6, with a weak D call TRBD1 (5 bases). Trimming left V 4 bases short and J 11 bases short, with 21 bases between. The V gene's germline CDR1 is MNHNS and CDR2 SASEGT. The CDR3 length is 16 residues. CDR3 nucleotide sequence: TGTGCCAGCAGTGGGGGGGACCTCCCCGGCAGGACACCCCTCCACTTT. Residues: CASSGGDLPGRTPLHF.

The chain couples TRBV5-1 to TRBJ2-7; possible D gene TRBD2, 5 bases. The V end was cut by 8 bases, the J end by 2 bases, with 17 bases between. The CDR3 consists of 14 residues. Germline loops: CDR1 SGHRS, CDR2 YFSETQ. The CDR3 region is CASSQEAPPYEQYF. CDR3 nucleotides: TGCGCCAGTTCCCAGGAGGCACCCCCCTACGAGCAGTACTTC.

CDR3 in amino acids: CASAPAWQGGETQYF. CDR3 DNA: TGCGCCAGCGCGCCCGCTTGGCAGGGGGGCGAGACCCAGTACTTC. The gene calls are TRBV5-1 and TRBJ2-5; D may be TRBD1 (7 bases). Deletions cut 7 bases from V and 5 bases from J, with 21 bases between. Germline V gene sequence: CDR1 SGHRS, CDR2 YFSETQ. The CDR3 consists of 15 residues.

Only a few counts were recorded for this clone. CDR3 residues: CASSLYGTGGGNRQPQHF. The DNA of the CDR3 is TGTGCCAGCAGTTTGTACGGGACAGGGGGAGGCAATCGTCAGCCCCAGCATTTT. The chain couples TRBV27 to TRBJ1-5, with TRBD1 matching 11 bases. Germline V lookup: CDR1 MNHEY, CDR2 SMNVEV (reference sequence). The CDR3 contains 18 residues. The V gene end was trimmed by 3 bases and the J gene end by 6 bases; junction bases not matched to a gene: 13.

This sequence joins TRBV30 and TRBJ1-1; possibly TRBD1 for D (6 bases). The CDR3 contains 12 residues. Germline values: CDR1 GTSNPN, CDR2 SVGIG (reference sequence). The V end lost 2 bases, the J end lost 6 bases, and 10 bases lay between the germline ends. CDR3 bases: TGTGCCTGGAGTCCAGACAGGTCTGAAGCTTTCTTT. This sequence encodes CAWSPDRSEAFF.

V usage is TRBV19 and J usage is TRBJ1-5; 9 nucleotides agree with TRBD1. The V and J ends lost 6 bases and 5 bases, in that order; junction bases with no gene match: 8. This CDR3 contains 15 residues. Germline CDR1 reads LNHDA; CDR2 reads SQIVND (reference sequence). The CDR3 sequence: CASSGGQGAHQPQHF. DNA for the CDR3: TGTGCCAGTAGCGGGGGACAGGGAGCCCATCAGCCCCAGCATTTT.

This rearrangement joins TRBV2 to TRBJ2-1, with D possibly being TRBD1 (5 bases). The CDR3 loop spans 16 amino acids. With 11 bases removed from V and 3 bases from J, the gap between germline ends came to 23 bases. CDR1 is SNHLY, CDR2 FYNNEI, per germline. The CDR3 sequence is CAQKDVGQGYYNEQFF. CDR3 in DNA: TGTGCCCAAAAGGACGTGGGGCAGGGCTACTACAATGAGCAGTTCTTC.